A selection of T cell receptor beta chains follows, all from one sample in a study of OX40 agonist ivuxolimab in advanced cancers. The protocol was immunoSEQ multiplex PCR, while the TCRdb copy is restricted to in-frame clones and leaves out a portion. This sample has roughly 25,000 clones, with approximately 80% found just once. The starting material was CD4+ or CD8+ T cells sorted from blood, obtained in a trial of the OX40 agonist ivuxolimab. These receptor sequences come from an adult with an advanced solid tumor such as melanoma, head and neck, liver or kidney cancer. CDR3s include the opening cysteine and the closing phenylalanine or tryptophan. The order of the fields is J gene, clone size, V gene, D gene, CDR3 protein, CDR3 DNA. D genes are given only for firm matches. Only some rows state a clone size, as once, few, many or a class for expanded clones.

TRBJ2-1	once	TRBV5-6	TRBD1	CASSPGQGAYEQFF	TGTGCCAGCAGCCCGGGACAGGGGGCGTATGAGCAGTTCTTC
TRBJ2-7	.	TRBV13	TRBD2	CASTVGGGNYEQYF	TGTGCCAGCACCGTCGGGGGGGGGAACTACGAGCAGTACTTC
TRBJ1-2	.	TRBV7-8	TRBD1	CASSSTGGDYGYTF	TGTGCCAGCAGCTCGACAGGGGGGGACTATGGCTACACCTTC
TRBJ1-5	.	TRBV27	.	CASRKSRGTKTGSYSNQPQHF	TGTGCCAGCAGAAAAAGCCGTGGGACAAAAACCGGGTCTTATAGCAATCAGCCCCAGCATTTT
TRBJ1-2	once	TRBV4-1	.	CASSQVSEGGGYTF	TGCGCCAGCAGCCAAGTTTCGGAGGGGGGGGGCTACACCTTC
TRBJ2-1	once	TRBV2	.	CASMGVSRNEQFF	TGTGCCAGCATGGGGGTTAGCCGCAATGAGCAGTTCTTC
TRBJ2-7	once	TRBV4-1	TRBD1	CASSQVHRGVYEQYF	TGCGCCAGCAGCCAAGTCCACAGGGGGGTCTACGAGCAGTACTTC
TRBJ1-2	few	TRBV5-4	TRBD1	CASSSIPGQGFYGYTF	TGTGCCAGCAGCTCGATTCCGGGACAGGGTTTTTATGGCTACACCTTC
TRBJ1-1	.	TRBV5-4	.	CASSYLAGNMNTEAFF	TGTGCCAGCAGCTACTTGGCAGGGAACATGAACACTGAAGCTTTCTTT
TRBJ1-1	.	TRBV7-9	.	CASSLMNTEAFF	TGTGCCAGCAGCCTTATGAACACTGAAGCTTTCTTT
TRBJ1-4	.	TRBV4-2	.	CASSQVGETNEKLFF	TGTGCCAGCAGCCAAGTAGGGGAAACTAATGAAAAACTGTTTTTT
TRBJ2-7	.	TRBV5-1	.	CASRDTAYEQYF	TGCGCCAGCAGGGACACTGCCTACGAGCAGTACTTC
TRBJ2-7	.	TRBV7-3	TRBD1	CASSPRQGREQYF	TGTGCCAGCAGCCCCCGACAGGGGCGCGAGCAGTACTTC
TRBJ2-6	.	TRBV10-3	.	CAISDPLTSGANVLTF	TGTGCCATCAGTGACCCACTTACCTCTGGGGCCAACGTCCTGACTTTC
TRBJ2-5	.	TRBV28	.	CASSLGSETQYF	TGTGCCAGCAGTTTGGGTTCAGAGACCCAGTACTTC
TRBJ1-1	.	TRBV6-5	.	CASSYSGRLNTEAFF	TGTGCCAGCAGTTACTCTGGCAGGTTGAACACTGAAGCTTTCTTT
TRBJ1-2	.	TRBV6-6	.	CASTSGYGYTF	TGTGCCAGCACTTCAGGGTATGGCTACACCTTC
TRBJ2-3	few	TRBV30	.	CAWSMLLVKGTQYF	TGTGCCTGGAGTATGTTACTAGTGAAGGGTACGCAGTATTTT
TRBJ2-7	.	TRBV30	.	CAWSVGTGPSYEQYF	TGTGCCTGGAGTGTAGGGACGGGACCCTCCTACGAGCAGTACTTC
TRBJ2-3	medium-sized	TRBV28	.	CASSVESDTQYF	TGTGCCAGCAGTGTCGAGTCGGATACGCAGTATTTT
TRBJ2-3	.	TRBV9	TRBD2	CASGPSGGATDTQYF	TGTGCCAGCGGTCCCTCCGGGGGGGCCACAGATACGCAGTATTTT
TRBJ2-7	.	TRBV5-1	.	CASSLTSLGYEQYF	TGCGCCAGCAGCTTGACGTCGTTGGGCTACGAGCAGTACTTC
TRBJ2-5	.	TRBV9	TRBD2	CASSVGGVAGVETQYF	TGTGCCAGCAGCGTAGGAGGCGTGGCGGGAGTGGAGACCCAGTACTTC
TRBJ2-6	.	TRBV5-1	.	CASSLVEGSGANVLTF	TGCGCCAGCAGCTTGGTGGAGGGTTCCGGGGCCAACGTCCTGACTTTC
TRBJ1-2	.	TRBV5-4	TRBD1	CASSLGQGADYGYTF	TGTGCCAGCAGCTTGGGACAGGGGGCCGACTATGGCTACACCTTC
TRBJ1-1	few	TRBV9	TRBD1	CASSPGQGRAFF	TGTGCCAGCAGCCCTGGACAGGGGCGAGCTTTCTTT